This TCR beta chain was identified during a study of T cells expressing NK-cell markers. Across the whole study: Investigators obtained TCR beta repertoires from sorted CD3+CD56+NKG2C+, CD3+CD56+NKG2C- and CD3+CD56-NKG2C+ T cells.

Comments on this clonotype: Its antigen is still unknown.

This CDR3 has 17 residues. Germline V lookup: CDR1 SEHNR, CDR2 FQNEAQ (reference sequence). TCRdb reprocessed the 5' RACE reads and reports one entry per CDR3 protein, with no DNA. The repertoire table contains about 160,000 distinct CDR3 sequences. Findings and caveats of the study: Of the CD8+ T cell pool in several donors, roughly 1.0-8% was accounted for by dominant NKG2C+ clonotypes.

Material for sequencing was blood T cells: a sorted CD56 or NKG2C T cell subset, CD4+ or CD8+ T cells, or bulk PBMC T cells (not recorded which). The source of this sequence is a man aged 18-69 years in good health. V and J are TRBV7-9 and TRBJ2-1; as DNA is missing, the TRBD1 call by TCRdb cannot be tested. The chain's CDR3 is CASSASLGPQNYNEQFF. The full variable domain, in which reference TRBV7-9 and TRBJ2-1 provide the parts outside the CDR3, is DTGVSQNPRHKITKRGQNVTFRCDPISEHNRLYWYRQTLGQGPEFLTYFQNEAQLEKSRLLSDRFSAERPKGSFSTLEIQRTEQGDSAMYLCASSASLGPQNYNEQFFGPGTRLTVL.